This TCR beta chain was recorded in a study of cytomegalovirus exposure and HLA in healthy donors (dated by TCRdb to the late 2010s). For context, the study as a whole: According to a later analysis, one platform produced both the 110 or so validation repertoires and the 666 repertoires of the first cohort. The study aimed to test whether signatures of past pathogen exposure could be identified by cataloging public T cell receptors. The study combined high-throughput TCR immunosequencing, statistical association of individual TCRs with disease status, and machine learning to predict cytomegalovirus infection status. A separate validation cohort of 100 to 150 different subjects was used in addition to the 666-subject first cohort. The study at large found these results: It was suggested by the authors that the approach could potentially be generalized to other disease states and immunological phenotypes. A few of the identified cytomegalovirus-associated TCR beta chains were confirmed in vitro to be specific for cytomegalovirus antigens. A later analysis had no HLA typing for the validation cohort, so co-occurrence there was scored across all 110 or so repertoires. A later analysis found that TCRs clustered in the first cohort also tended to co-occur in the 120 validation repertoires, with roughly 95% of cluster scores above 0. In both the original and validation cohorts, the classifier was reported to diagnose cytomegalovirus status with high specificity and sensitivity. Across donors, most TCR sequences were observed very rarely, whereas some public TCRs were present in many individuals. The study listed over 150 TCR beta chains as associated with cytomegalovirus.

CDR1 and CDR2 are read off the germline V gene (reference sequence) as MNHEY and SMNVEV. At the junction V is shortened by 5 bases and J by 5 bases, with 15 bases in between. Taken from cysteine to phenylalanine, the CDR3 has 14 residues. Just the 42-base CDR3 DNA is kept, in frame starting at base 1. Receptor amplification or capture employed the immunoSEQ multiplex PCR assay. In the original analysis: A statistical classification framework was built for diagnosing cytomegalovirus status from the catalog of TCR beta chain sequences. TCRdb re-hosts the immuneACCESS table, in-frame sequences only. Its copies lack some clones; in the studies checked, an unresolved V gene accounts for under half of them, and the cause for the rest is not known. That table furnishes V, J and clone size, whereas the DNA furnished D and trimming. The sample includes about 74,000 clones, with approximately 94% observed a single time. Approximately 2.1% of the sample is in the top ten clones.

Separate from the roughly 660-subject first cohort, the validation cohort of 120 subjects was the group to which the donors belonged. Comments on this clone: This receptor's antigen is unknown. There are no base qualities to consult, and no much larger clone falls within one base.

This TCR was sampled from a woman aged 18-30 years in good health and CMV-seropositive. Here the chain combines TRBV27 and TRBJ1-1, with the identity of the D gene unclear. Sample: PBMCs. Here the CDR3 is given as CASSRRASGTEAFF. The nucleotide sequence reads TGTGCCAGCAGTCGCCGGGCCTCGGGAACTGAAGCTTTCTTT.